The 14 T cell receptor beta chains reported below all come from one sample, sequenced in a study of cytomegalovirus exposure and HLA in healthy donors. The PCR made use of 60 Vbeta and 13 Jbeta primers. Only in-frame clones appear in the TCRdb table, and some are missing; sequencing was by immunoSEQ multiplex PCR. Its clone listing holds 93,000 or so clones. Sequencing was carried out using PBMCs. These TCRs come from a man aged 35 to 55 in good health and CMV-seronegative.

The chain employs TRBV7-6 and TRBJ1-3; possibly TRBD1 for D (5 bases). The germline V and J ends were trimmed by 4 bases and 4 bases, with 11 bases remaining between them. Germline CDR1 is SGHVS and CDR2 is FNYEAQ. This CDR3 is built from 14 residues. In DNA form, the CDR3 reads TGTGCCAGCAGCTCACAGGTTTCCGGAAACACCATATATTTT. It yields the protein CASSSQVSGNTIYF.

This chain links TRBV2 with TRBJ2-5; 10 nucleotides match TRBD2. CDR1 and CDR2 (germline): SNHLY, FYNNEI. This CDR3 has 16 residues. V was clipped by 6 bases and J by 3 bases; unmatched bases: 10. Here the CDR3 reads CASSPEREGWKETQYF. The CDR3 bases are TGTGCCAGCAGCCCGGAGCGGGAGGGTTGGAAAGAGACCCAGTACTTC.

The CDR3 nucleotides are TGTGCCAGCACCCCCCCCTTCTCTGGGGCCAACGTCCTGACTTTC. Translating it yields CASTPPFSGANVLTF. The chain employs TRBV7-2 and TRBJ2-6; D remains unclear. Trimming left V 7 bases short and J 0 bases short, with 10 bases between. CDR3 length equals 15 residues. Germline values: CDR1 SGHTA, CDR2 FQGNSA.

The chain employs TRBV11-2 and TRBJ2-2, with a weak D call TRBD1 (6 bases). The CDR3 is made up of 19 amino acids. The germline V and J ends were trimmed by 3 bases and 0 bases, with 20 bases remaining between them. In germline, CDR1 is SGHAT, CDR2 FQNNGV. In nucleotides, the CDR3 is TGTGCCAGCAGCTTGCCGCTTTTGCTGGACAGCGCGAACACCGGGGAGCTGTTTTTT. Translation gives CASSLPLLLDSANTGELFF.

The chain has TRBV10-3 and TRBJ1-1; D may be TRBD1 (5 bases). Trimming took off 10 bases at V and 1 base at J, with 13 bases between the two ends. This CDR3 is built from 13 residues. From germline, CDR1 is ENHRY and CDR2 SYGVKD. The CDR3 sequence is CATGGEGNTEAFF. CDR3 in DNA: TGTGCCACCGGGGGGGAGGGGAACACTGAAGCTTTCTTT.

The chain employs TRBV5-1 and TRBJ2-2; TRBD1 matches at 8 bases. CDR1 and CDR2 from the germline V gene are SGHRS and YFSETQ. V shed 4 bases, J shed 1 base, and the junction held 6 bases outside the gene matches. There are 16 residues in the CDR3. The CDR3 sequence is CASSIGQGRNTGELFF. CDR3 in DNA: TGCGCCAGCAGCATAGGACAGGGTAGGAACACCGGGGAGCTGTTTTTT.

This sequence joins TRBV27 and TRBJ2-7; 7 bases are shared with TRBD1. CDR3 size: 16 residues. CDR1 is MNHEY, CDR2 SMNVEV, per germline (reference sequence). Trimming cost V 4 bases and J 2 bases; bases outside gene matches: 11. This CDR3 is CASSSFPSTGTYEQYF. The CDR3 coding sequence is TGTGCCAGCAGTTCATTCCCCTCGACAGGGACCTACGAGCAGTACTTC.

The chain recombines TRBV11-3 with TRBJ2-5; D not resolved. The DNA matches TRBJ2-7 better at its end, which makes the J call doubtful. The CDR3 runs to 14 residues. In germline, CDR1 is SGHNT, CDR2 YENEEA. The CDR3, as DNA: TGTGCCAGCAGCTTAGGGGCGAACTCCTACGAGCAGTACTTC. This gives the protein CASSLGANSYEQYF.

The CDR3 protein is CASRKETGGDGELFF. CDR3 DNA: TGTGCCAGCAGGAAAGAAACAGGGGGTGACGGGGAGCTGTTTTTT. This chain uses TRBV2 with TRBJ2-2; 8 bases are shared with TRBD1. This CDR3 contains 15 residues. From germline, CDR1 is SNHLY and CDR2 FYNNEI. Trimming removed 6 bases from V and 7 bases from J; junction bases left unmatched: 10.

The rearrangement joins TRBV7-2 to TRBJ2-1, with 7 bases lining up with TRBD2. V lost 1 base, J lost 3 bases, and 3 bases stayed unmatched. Per germline, CDR1 SGHTA and CDR2 FQGNSA. This CDR3 is 15 amino acids long. The CDR3 sequence is CASSLGAGVYNEQFF. The DNA for the CDR3 is TGTGCCAGCAGCTTAGGGGCGGGAGTCTACAATGAGCAGTTCTTC. Full variable domain (missing parts from reference TRBV7-2 and TRBJ2-1): GAGVSQSPSNKVTEKGKDVELRCDPISGHTALYWYRQSLGQGLEFLIYFQGNSAPDKSGLPSDRFSAERTGGSVSTLTIQRTQQEDSAVYLCASSLGAGVYNEQFFGPGTRLTVL.

This chain links TRBV13 with TRBJ2-3; TRBD2 is a possible D gene (7 bases). The CDR3 extends over 15 amino acids. The ends were cut back, 5 bases at V and 2 bases at J, with 14 bases in the middle. The germline V gene has CDR1 PRHDT and CDR2 FYEKMQ (reference sequence). The CDR3 protein is CASSGGGGNTDTQYF. CDR3 bases: TGTGCCAGCAGCGGTGGCGGGGGCAACACAGATACGCAGTATTTT. The full variable domain, in which reference TRBV13 and TRBJ2-3 provide the parts outside the CDR3, is AAGVIQSPRHLIKEKRETATLKCYPIPRHDTVYWYQQGPGQDPQFLISFYEKMQSDKGSIPDRFSAQQFSDYHSELNMSSLELGDSALYFCASSGGGGNTDTQYFGPGTRLTVL.

The V and J genes are TRBV9 and TRBJ1-3; 11 bases line up with TRBD1. V shed 4 bases, J shed 4 bases, and the junction held 10 bases outside the gene matches. The CDR3 covers 17 residues. The germline CDR1 and CDR2 sequences are SGDLS and YYNGEE. This chain's CDR3 is CASSSQDRGLRGNTIYF. In DNA form, the CDR3 reads TGTGCCAGCAGCTCCCAGGACAGGGGGCTTAGAGGAAACACCATATATTTT.

The chain couples TRBV9 to TRBJ2-7, with 11 bases fitting TRBD1. From germline, CDR1 is SGDLS and CDR2 YYNGEE. This CDR3 comprises 14 residues. V lost 3 bases, J lost 3 bases, and 2 bases stayed unmatched. The CDR3 coding sequence is TGTGCCAGCAGCGCCGGGACAGGGGGCTACGAGCAGTACTTC. Protein: CASSAGTGGYEQYF.

J is TRBJ1-6 and V is TRBV5-4; 11 bases are a match to TRBD1. The CDR3 length is 15 residues. Germline V lookup: CDR1 SGHNT, CDR2 YYREEE (reference sequence). With V trimmed by 3 bases and J by 9 bases, 5 bases remained unmatched. In nucleotides, the CDR3 is TGTGCCAGCAGCTCGGGACAGGGGGTGGCTTCACCCCTCCACTTT. Encoded protein: CASSSGQGVASPLHF.